This T cell receptor beta chain stems from a study of blood T cells in healthy people across ages. Study-wide findings and caveats: TCR beta diversity tracked closely with naive T cell percentage. Researchers judged that diversity estimates from one million T cells fell short of true values. PBMC samples, being unsorted, prevented any conclusive comparison of naive and antigen-experienced cells.

A second about 6 to 12 cycle PCR used barcoded and J-beta primers. MiXCR, run by TCRdb on the 5' RACE reads, gives a single entry per CDR3 protein. The data hold roughly 1,500,000 distinct CDR3 sequences, with around 35% observed a single time. This clonotype appeared a few times. The antigen remains undetermined. Sequenced sample: blood. This TCR derives from a woman under 40 in good health.

CDR3 sequence: CASSTQDTKNIQYF. Here the CDR3 DNA reads TGTGCCAGCAGCACCCAGGATACCAAAAACATTCAGTACTTC. This chain joins TRBV28 and TRBJ2-4, with D hard to call. Per germline, CDR1 MDHEN and CDR2 SYDVKM. V shed 6 bases and J shed 2 bases, with 11 bases lying between them. The CDR3 is 14 residues long.